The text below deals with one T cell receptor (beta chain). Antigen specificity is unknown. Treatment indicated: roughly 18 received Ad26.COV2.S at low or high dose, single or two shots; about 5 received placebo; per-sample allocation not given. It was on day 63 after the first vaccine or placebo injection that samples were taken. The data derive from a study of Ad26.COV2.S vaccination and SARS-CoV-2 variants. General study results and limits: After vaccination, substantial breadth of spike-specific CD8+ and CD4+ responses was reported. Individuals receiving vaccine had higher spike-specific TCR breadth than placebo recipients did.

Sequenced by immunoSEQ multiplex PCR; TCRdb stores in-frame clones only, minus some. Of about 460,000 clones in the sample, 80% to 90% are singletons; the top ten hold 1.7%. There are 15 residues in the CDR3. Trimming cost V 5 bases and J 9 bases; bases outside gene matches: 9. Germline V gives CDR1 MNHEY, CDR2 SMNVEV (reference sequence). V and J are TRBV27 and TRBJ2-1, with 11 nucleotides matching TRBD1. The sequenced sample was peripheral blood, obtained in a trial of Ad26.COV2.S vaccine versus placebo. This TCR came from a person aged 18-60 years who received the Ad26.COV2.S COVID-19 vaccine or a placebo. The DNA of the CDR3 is TGTGCCAGCAGTCCACGGGACAGGGGGTCCGTTGAGCAGTTCTTC. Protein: CASSPRDRGSVEQFF.